The 24 T cell receptor beta chains reported below all come from one sample, sequenced in a study of blood T cell repertoires in COVID-19. Method: immunoSEQ multiplex PCR; TCRdb's copy keeps in-frame clones and lacks some. This sample carries about 110,000 clones, nearly 90% of them seen once, and the ten largest clones take roughly 4.9%. The sequenced sample consisted of peripheral blood. The receptors come from a human donor in a cohort sampled during active COVID-19.

Comment on this clone: The identical CDR3 is also encoded by other nucleotide sequences in the sample. This sequence joins TRBV6-5 and TRBJ1-1; weak D call: TRBD1 (6 bases). V was cut by 0 bases and J by 4 bases, with 12 bases left in between. The CDR3 is 15 amino acids. CDR1 MNHEY and CDR2 SVGAGI come from the germline V gene. DNA for the CDR3: TGTGCCAGCAGTTACTCGAACAGGGAGGGCACTGAAGCTTTCTTT. Its protein is CASSYSNREGTEAFF.

The chain employs TRBV5-4 and TRBJ1-4; the D gene is possibly TRBD1 (6 bases). Germline loops: CDR1 SGHNT, CDR2 YYREEE (reference sequence). V lost 4 bases and J 5 bases, leaving 12 bases between the germline ends. The CDR3 totals 14 residues. CDR3 sequence: CASSPQGPNEKLFF. CDR3 DNA sequence: TGTGCCAGCAGCCCCCAGGGGCCAAATGAAAAACTGTTTTTT.

In its sample, this clone was seen once. The chain combines TRBV7-2 with TRBJ2-3, with D maybe TRBD2 (6 bases). The germline V and J ends were trimmed by 5 bases and 1 base, with 10 bases remaining between them. Germline V gene data show CDR1 as SGHTA and CDR2 as FQGNSA. The CDR3 extends over 14 amino acids. In DNA, the CDR3 is TGTGCCAGCAGCCGTCCGGGGGGCACAGATACGCAGTATTTT. Its translation is CASSRPGGTDTQYF.

The J gene is TRBJ1-4, the V gene TRBV6-5; D might be TRBD1 (5 bases). With 6 bases removed from V and 7 bases from J, the gap between germline ends came to 12 bases. There are 13 residues in the CDR3. The germline CDR1 and CDR2 sequences are MNHEY and SVGAGI. The CDR3 sequence is CASSGGGVEKLFF. The CDR3 nucleotides are TGTGCCAGCAGCGGGGGGGGAGTTGAAAAACTGTTTTTT.

This clone appeared a few times. V is TRBV27 and J is TRBJ2-7; the D gene is possibly TRBD2 (6 bases). Germline V gene sequence: CDR1 MNHEY, CDR2 SMNVEV (reference sequence). The CDR3 has 17 residues. V was pared by 5 bases and J by 2 bases, with 22 bases between. The CDR3 protein is CASSPRSLRAGTYEQYF. The CDR3 region has the DNA TGTGCCAGCAGTCCCCGATCGCTGAGAGCGGGTACCTACGAGCAGTACTTC.

This chain joins TRBV18 and TRBJ2-7; 8 nucleotides line up with TRBD1. The CDR3 loop spans 15 amino acids. CDR1 and CDR2 from the germline V gene are KGHSH and LQKENI. With V trimmed by 2 bases and J by 5 bases, 8 bases remained unmatched. CDR3 nucleotides: TGTGCCAGCTCACCAGCCCGGACAGGGTGGGACGAGCAGTACTTC. Translating gives CASSPARTGWDEQYF.

V and J are TRBV6-5 and TRBJ2-7, with TRBD2 matching 7 bases. CDR1 is MNHEY, CDR2 SVGAGI, per germline. The CDR3 sequence is 15 residues long. Trimming removed 2 bases from V and 5 bases from J; junction bases left unmatched: 9. The CDR3 reads CASSYLAGVGNEQYF. CDR3 DNA: TGTGCCAGCAGTTACCTCGCGGGAGTGGGGAACGAGCAGTACTTC.

This sequence joins TRBV19 and TRBJ2-5, with 12 bases lining up with TRBD2. Germline assignment: CDR1 LNHDA and CDR2 SQIVND (reference sequence). CDR3 length equals 16 residues. V gave up 2 bases and J gave up 4 bases; unmatched junction bases: 5. In DNA form, the CDR3 reads TGTGCCAGTAGTATACAGACTAGCGGGGGCGGAGAGACCCAGTACTTC. This sequence encodes CASSIQTSGGGETQYF.

The genes are TRBV6-5 and TRBJ1-1; TRBD1 matches at 8 bases. Germline V gene data show CDR1 as MNHEY and CDR2 as SVGAGI. The junction had 10 bases not matched to a gene; V was cut back by 10 bases and J by 0 bases. The CDR3 has 15 amino acids. The CDR3: CATIRQGALNTEAFF. The CDR3 DNA is TGTGCCACGATTCGGCAGGGGGCTCTGAACACTGAAGCTTTCTTT.

The chain employs TRBV19 and TRBJ2-1, with 9 nucleotides matching TRBD2. The V gene's germline CDR1 is LNHDA and CDR2 SQIVND (reference sequence). With V trimmed by 3 bases and J by 1 base, 10 bases remained unmatched. The CDR3 is 18 amino acids. CDR3 loop: CASSMVLSGSSSYNEQFF. CDR3 in DNA: TGTGCCAGTAGTATGGTCCTTAGCGGGAGTAGTTCCTACAATGAGCAGTTCTTC.

This sequence joins TRBV10-3 and TRBJ2-1; TRBD1 matches at 7 bases. V gave up 8 bases and J gave up 8 bases; unmatched junction bases: 9. The CDR3 contains 13 residues. Germline assignment: CDR1 ENHRY and CDR2 SYGVKD. The CDR3 here is CAIARGTYDEQFF. DNA of the CDR3: TGTGCCATCGCCAGGGGGACATACGATGAGCAGTTCTTC.

The rearrangement links TRBV27 to TRBJ1-2; TRBD1 aligns across 10 bases. Germline CDR1 and CDR2: MNHEY and SMNVEV (reference sequence). The ends lost 2 bases at V and 6 bases at J; junction bases unmatched: 18. CDR3 length equals 19 residues. The CDR3 nucleotides are TGTGCCAGCAGTTTAAAGCCGCCCGCCTGGGACAGGGGATCGCATGGCTACACCTTC. Protein sequence: CASSLKPPAWDRGSHGYTF.

The chain combines TRBV7-6 with TRBJ1-4, with TRBD1 matching over 7 bases. This CDR3 contains 16 residues. The junction had 9 bases not matched to a gene; V was cut back by 4 bases and J by 4 bases. Germline assignment: CDR1 SGHVS and CDR2 FNYEAQ. CDR3 bases: TGTGCCAGCAGCTCAGTTTCAGGGGGAAGTAATGAAAAACTGTTTTTT. This sequence encodes CASSSVSGGSNEKLFF.

The chain employs TRBV6-5 and TRBJ2-1; D perhaps matches TRBD2 (6 bases). The V end was cut by 0 bases, the J end by 5 bases, with 11 bases between. CDR1 is MNHEY and CDR2 is SVGAGI in the germline V gene. There are 15 residues in the CDR3. The CDR3 loop is CASSYSAGRHNEQFF. The CDR3 nucleotides read TGTGCCAGCAGTTACTCGGCGGGAAGGCACAATGAGCAGTTCTTC.

The rearrangement links TRBV13 to TRBJ2-5; D unclear. Germline-derived CDR1 and CDR2 are PRHDT and FYEKMQ (reference sequence). The CDR3 is 13 amino acids. The ends were cut back, 2 bases at V and 7 bases at J, with 11 bases in the middle. CDR3 residues: CASSLLRFGTQYF. CDR3 bases: TGTGCCAGCAGCTTATTACGCTTCGGGACCCAGTACTTC.

This clone was seen only a few times. The CDR3 spells CASNFRAHNEQFF. The CDR3 nucleotides are TGTGCCAGTAACTTCAGGGCCCACAATGAGCAGTTCTTC. The chain links TRBV19 to TRBJ2-1, with D possibly matching TRBD1 (5 bases). The germline CDR1 and CDR2 sequences are LNHDA and SQIVND (reference sequence). The CDR3 length is 13 residues. Trimming shortened V by 7 bases and J by 5 bases, and 12 bases separated the two germline ends.

CDR3 DNA sequence: TGTGCCAGCAGTGACTCGGAGGGGGCACCTTTCTTT. Protein product: CASSDSEGAPFF. The rearrangement joins TRBV6-4 to TRBJ1-1, with 7 bases lining up with TRBD1. There are 12 residues in the CDR3. With 0 bases clipped from V and 12 bases from J, the junction kept 4 bases outside the gene matches. Looked up from germline, CDR1 is MRHNA and CDR2 is SNTAGT.

This sequence joins TRBV5-1 and TRBJ1-2; D is ambiguous. The CDR3 is 15 amino acids. CDR1 and CDR2 (germline): SGHRS, YFSETQ. Between the trimmed V and J ends, which lost 0 bases and 0 bases, there was a span of 9 bases. The chain's CDR3 is CASSLGDIPNYGYTF. In DNA, the CDR3 is TGCGCCAGCAGCTTGGGTGACATACCTAACTATGGCTACACCTTC.

V and J are TRBV19 and TRBJ2-6; D is ambiguous. Looked up from germline, CDR1 is LNHDA and CDR2 is SQIVND (reference sequence). The CDR3 runs 14 residues. Trimming removed 3 bases from V and 7 bases from J, with 10 bases in between. CDR3: CASSITRIANVLTF. CDR3 coding DNA: TGTGCCAGTAGTATCACGAGAATAGCCAACGTCCTGACTTTC.

This chain joins TRBV5-1 and TRBJ2-1, with TRBD1 identical over 7 bases. The CDR3 loop spans 14 amino acids. J was trimmed by 3 bases and V by 3 bases; bases with no gene match: 3. Per the germline V gene, CDR1 is SGHRS and CDR2 is YFSETQ. The CDR3 DNA reads as TGCGCCAGCAGCTCCGGACAGGACTACAATGAGCAGTTCTTC. This codes for CASSSGQDYNEQFF.

J is TRBJ1-2 and V is TRBV2; D perhaps matches TRBD1 (6 bases). CDR1 is SNHLY, CDR2 FYNNEI, per germline. V was pared by 3 bases and J by 3 bases, with 17 bases between. The CDR3 totals 16 residues. The DNA of the CDR3 is TGTGCCAGCAGTGACTGGACAGCAAAGGGATACTATGGCTACACCTTC. Its protein is CASSDWTAKGYYGYTF.

The chain employs TRBV19 and TRBJ2-1; perhaps TRBD2 as D (6 bases). Trimming stripped 10 bases from V and 4 bases from J, with 14 bases between. Germline loops: CDR1 LNHDA, CDR2 SQIVND (reference sequence). The CDR3 runs to 13 residues. CDR3 sequence: CATRGFGYNEQFF. DNA of the CDR3: TGTGCCACGCGGGGTTTCGGATACAATGAGCAGTTCTTC.

This clone was picked up a small number of times. This chain links TRBV18 with TRBJ2-7, with D possibly being TRBD2 (6 bases). V was clipped by 2 bases and J by 0 bases, with 17 bases between them. The CDR3 has 17 amino acids. Germline CDR1 is KGHSH and CDR2 is LQKENI. The CDR3 here is CASSPTTNAGLSYEQYF. The CDR3 DNA is TGTGCCAGCTCACCAACGACCAACGCGGGACTCTCCTACGAGCAGTACTTC.

J is TRBJ1-1 and V is TRBV5-4; D gene ambiguous. Germline CDR1 is SGHNT and CDR2 is YYREEE (reference sequence). The CDR3 sequence is 14 residues long. V lost 3 bases and J 4 bases, leaving 13 bases between the germline ends. Here the CDR3 DNA reads TGTGCCAGCAGCTCACCCAGCGGAGGCACTGAAGCTTTCTTT. It encodes CASSSPSGGTEAFF. The entire variable domain, with the rest obtained from reference TRBV5-4 and TRBJ1-1, is as follows: ETGVTQSPTHLIKTRGQQVTLRCSSQSGHNTVSWYQQALGQGPQFIFQYYREEENGRGNFPPRFSGLQFPNYSSELNVNALELDDSALYLCASSSPSGGTEAFFGQGTRLTVV.